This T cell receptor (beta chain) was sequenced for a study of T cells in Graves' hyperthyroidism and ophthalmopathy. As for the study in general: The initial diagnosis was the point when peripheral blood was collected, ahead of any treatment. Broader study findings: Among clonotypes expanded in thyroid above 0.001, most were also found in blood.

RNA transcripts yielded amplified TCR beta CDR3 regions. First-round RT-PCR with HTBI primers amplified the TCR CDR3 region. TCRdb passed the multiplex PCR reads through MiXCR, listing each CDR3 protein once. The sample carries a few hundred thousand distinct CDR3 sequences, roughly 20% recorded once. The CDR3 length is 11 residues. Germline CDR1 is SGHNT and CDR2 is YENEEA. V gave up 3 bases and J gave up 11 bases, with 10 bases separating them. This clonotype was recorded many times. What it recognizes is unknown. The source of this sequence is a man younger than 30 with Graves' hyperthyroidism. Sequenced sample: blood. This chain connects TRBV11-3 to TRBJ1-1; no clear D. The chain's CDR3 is CASSLRPGAFF. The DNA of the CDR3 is TGTGCCAGCAGCTTGAGGCCCGGGGCTTTCTTT.